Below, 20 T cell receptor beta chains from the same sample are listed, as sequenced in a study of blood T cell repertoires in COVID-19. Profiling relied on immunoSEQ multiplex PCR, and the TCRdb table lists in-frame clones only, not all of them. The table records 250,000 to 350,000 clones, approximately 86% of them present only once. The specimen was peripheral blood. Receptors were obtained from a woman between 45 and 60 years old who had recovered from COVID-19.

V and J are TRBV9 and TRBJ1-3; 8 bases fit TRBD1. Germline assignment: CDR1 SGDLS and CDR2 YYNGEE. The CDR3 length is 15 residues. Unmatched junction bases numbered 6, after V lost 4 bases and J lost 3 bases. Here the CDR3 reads CASSINRGYGNTIYF. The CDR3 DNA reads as TGTGCCAGCAGCATTAACAGGGGGTATGGAAACACCATATATTTT.

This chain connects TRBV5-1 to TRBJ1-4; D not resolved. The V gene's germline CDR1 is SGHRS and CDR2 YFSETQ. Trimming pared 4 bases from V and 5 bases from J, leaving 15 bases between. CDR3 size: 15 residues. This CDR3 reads CASSPVGRVNEKLFF. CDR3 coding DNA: TGCGCCAGCAGCCCGGTCGGGAGGGTGAATGAAAAACTGTTTTTT.

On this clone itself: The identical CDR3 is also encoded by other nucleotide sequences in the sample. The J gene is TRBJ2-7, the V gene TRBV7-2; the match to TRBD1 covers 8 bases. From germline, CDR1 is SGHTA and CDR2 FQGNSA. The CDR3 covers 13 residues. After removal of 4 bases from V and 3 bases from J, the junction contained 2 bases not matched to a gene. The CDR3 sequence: CASSWTGRYEQYF. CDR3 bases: TGTGCCAGCAGCTGGACAGGGCGCTACGAGCAGTACTTC.

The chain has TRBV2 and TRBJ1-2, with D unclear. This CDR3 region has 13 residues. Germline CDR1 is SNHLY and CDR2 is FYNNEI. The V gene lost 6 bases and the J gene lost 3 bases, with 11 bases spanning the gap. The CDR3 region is CASSPSSDYGYTF. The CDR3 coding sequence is TGTGCCAGCAGCCCCAGTTCTGACTATGGCTACACCTTC.

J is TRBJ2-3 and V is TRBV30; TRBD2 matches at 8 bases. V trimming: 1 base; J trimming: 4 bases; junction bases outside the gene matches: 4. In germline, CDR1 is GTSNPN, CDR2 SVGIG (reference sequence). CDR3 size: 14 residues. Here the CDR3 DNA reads TGTGCCTGGAGTGCTCTCGGGAGGGCAGATACGCAGTATTTT. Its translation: CAWSALGRADTQYF.

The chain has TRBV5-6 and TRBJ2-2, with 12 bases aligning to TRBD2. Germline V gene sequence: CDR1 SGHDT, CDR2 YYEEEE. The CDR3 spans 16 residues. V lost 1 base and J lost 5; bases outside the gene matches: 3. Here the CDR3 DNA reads TGTGCCAGCAGCTTGACAGGACTAGCGGGGACCGGGGAGCTGTTTTTT. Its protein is CASSLTGLAGTGELFF.

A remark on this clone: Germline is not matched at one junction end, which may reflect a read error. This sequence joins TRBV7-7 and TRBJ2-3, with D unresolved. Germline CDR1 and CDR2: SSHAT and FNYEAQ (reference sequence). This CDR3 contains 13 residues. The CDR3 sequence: CASSPQTADTQYF. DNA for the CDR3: TGTGCTAGCAGCCCCCAAACCGCGGATACGCAGTATTTT. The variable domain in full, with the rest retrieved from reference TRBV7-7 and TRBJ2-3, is GAGVSQSPRYKVTKRGQDVTLRCDPISSHATLYWYQQALGQGPEFLTYFNYEAQPDKSGLPSDRFSAERPEGSISTLTIQRTEQRDSAMYRCASSPQTADTQYFGPGTRLTVL.

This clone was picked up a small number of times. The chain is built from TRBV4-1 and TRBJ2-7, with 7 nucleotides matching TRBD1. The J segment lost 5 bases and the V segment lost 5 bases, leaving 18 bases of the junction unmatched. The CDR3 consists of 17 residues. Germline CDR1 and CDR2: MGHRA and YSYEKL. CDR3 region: CASSSRSSKDREDEQYF. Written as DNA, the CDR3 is TGCGCCAGCAGCTCGCGCAGTTCTAAAGACAGGGAAGACGAGCAGTACTTC.

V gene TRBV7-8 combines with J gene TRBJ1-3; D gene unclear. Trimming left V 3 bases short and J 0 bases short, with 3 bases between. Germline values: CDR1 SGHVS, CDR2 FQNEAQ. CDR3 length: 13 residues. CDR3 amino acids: CASSFLSGNTIYF. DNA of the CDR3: TGTGCCAGCAGCTTCCTCTCTGGAAACACCATATATTTT.

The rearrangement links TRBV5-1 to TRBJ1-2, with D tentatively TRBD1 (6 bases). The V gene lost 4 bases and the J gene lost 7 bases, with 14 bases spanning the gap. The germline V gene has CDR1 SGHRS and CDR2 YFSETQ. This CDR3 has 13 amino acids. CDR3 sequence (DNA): TGCGCCAGCAGCCAAAAGACAGGCCTTGGCTACACCTTC. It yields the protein CASSQKTGLGYTF.

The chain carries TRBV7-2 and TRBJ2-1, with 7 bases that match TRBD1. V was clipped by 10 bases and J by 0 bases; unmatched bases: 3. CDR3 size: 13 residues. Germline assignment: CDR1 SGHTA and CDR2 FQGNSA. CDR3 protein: CAIRDSSYNEQFF. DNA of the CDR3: TGTGCCATCAGGGACAGCTCCTACAATGAGCAGTTCTTC.

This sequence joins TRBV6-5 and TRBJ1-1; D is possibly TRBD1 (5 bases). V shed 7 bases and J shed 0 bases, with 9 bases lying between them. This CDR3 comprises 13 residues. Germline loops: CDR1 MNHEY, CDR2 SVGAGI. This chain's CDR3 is CASTRAMNTEAFF. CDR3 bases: TGTGCCAGCACCAGGGCCATGAACACTGAAGCTTTCTTT.

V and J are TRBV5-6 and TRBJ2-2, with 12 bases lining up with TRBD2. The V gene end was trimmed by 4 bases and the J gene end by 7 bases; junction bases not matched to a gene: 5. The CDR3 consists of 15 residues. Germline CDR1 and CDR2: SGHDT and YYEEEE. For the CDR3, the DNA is TGTGCCAGCAGCCTAGCGGGGGGGCCACTCGGGGAGCTGTTTTTT. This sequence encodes CASSLAGGPLGELFF.

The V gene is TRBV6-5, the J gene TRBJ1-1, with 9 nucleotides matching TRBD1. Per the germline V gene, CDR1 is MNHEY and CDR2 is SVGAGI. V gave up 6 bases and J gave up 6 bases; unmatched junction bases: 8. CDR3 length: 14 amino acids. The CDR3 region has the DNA TGTGCCAGCAGCTTGACAGGGGGGTTCGCTGAAGCTTTCTTT. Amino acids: CASSLTGGFAEAFF.

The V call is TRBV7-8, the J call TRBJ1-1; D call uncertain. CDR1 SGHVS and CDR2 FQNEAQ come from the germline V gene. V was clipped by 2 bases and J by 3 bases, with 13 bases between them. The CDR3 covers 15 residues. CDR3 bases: TGTGCCAGCAGCTTAAGTCGGGTCGGATACACTGAAGCTTTCTTT. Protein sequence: CASSLSRVGYTEAFF.

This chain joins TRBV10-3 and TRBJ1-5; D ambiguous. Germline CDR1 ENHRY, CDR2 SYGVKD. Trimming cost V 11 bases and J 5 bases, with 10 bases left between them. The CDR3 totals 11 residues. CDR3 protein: CAPAIHQPQHF. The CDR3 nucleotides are TGTGCCCCCGCGATCCATCAGCCCCAGCATTTT.

DNA for the CDR3: TGTGCCAGCAGCTTGGCAGGGTCAGGCAATGAGCAGTTCTTC. Translation: CASSLAGSGNEQFF. The rearrangement uses TRBV7-2 and TRBJ2-1; tentatively, D is TRBD1 (5 bases). V lost 3 bases to trimming and J lost 6 bases, with 12 bases between them. Germline values: CDR1 SGHTA, CDR2 FQGNSA. The CDR3 contains 14 residues.

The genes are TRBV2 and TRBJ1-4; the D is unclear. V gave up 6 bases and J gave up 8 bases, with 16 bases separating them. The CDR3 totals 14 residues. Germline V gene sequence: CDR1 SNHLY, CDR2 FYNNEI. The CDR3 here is CASRYNEGGEKLFF. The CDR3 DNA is TGTGCCAGCAGGTACAACGAGGGAGGGGAAAAACTGTTTTTT.

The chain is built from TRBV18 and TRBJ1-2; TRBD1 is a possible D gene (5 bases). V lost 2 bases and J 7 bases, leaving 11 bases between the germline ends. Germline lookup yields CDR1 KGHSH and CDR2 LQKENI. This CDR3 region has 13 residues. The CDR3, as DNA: TGTGCCAGCTCACCAAAAGGTGGGGCTGGCTACACCTTC. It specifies CASSPKGGAGYTF. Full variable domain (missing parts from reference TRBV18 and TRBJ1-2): NAGVMQNPRHLVRRRGQEARLRCSPMKGHSHVYWYRQLPEEGLKFMVYLQKENIIDESGMPKERFSAEFPKEGPSILRIQQVVRGDSAAYFCASSPKGGAGYTFGSGTRLTVV.

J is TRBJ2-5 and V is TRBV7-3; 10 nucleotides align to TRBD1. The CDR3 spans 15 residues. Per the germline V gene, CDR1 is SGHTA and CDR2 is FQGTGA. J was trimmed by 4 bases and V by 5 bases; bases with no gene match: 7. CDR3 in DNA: TGTGCCAGCAGCCCGGGGACAGGGGCAGGAGAGACCCAGTACTTC. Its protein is CASSPGTGAGETQYF.